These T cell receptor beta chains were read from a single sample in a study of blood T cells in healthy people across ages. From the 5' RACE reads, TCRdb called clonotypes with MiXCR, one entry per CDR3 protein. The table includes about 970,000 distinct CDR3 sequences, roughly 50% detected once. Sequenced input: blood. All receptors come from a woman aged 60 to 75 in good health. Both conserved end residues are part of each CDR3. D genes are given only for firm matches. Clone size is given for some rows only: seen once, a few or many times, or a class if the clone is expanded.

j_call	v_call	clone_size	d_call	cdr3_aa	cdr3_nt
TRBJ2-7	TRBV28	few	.	CASSLWGRGATYEQYF	TGTGCCAGCAGTTTATGGGGCAGGGGCGCCACCTACGAGCAGTACTTC
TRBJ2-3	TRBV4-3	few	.	CASSQILGVTQYF	TGCGCCAGCAGCCAAATACTAGGAGTCACGCAGTATTTT
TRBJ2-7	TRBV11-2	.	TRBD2	CASSRSVAGGPLQYF	TGTGCCAGCAGCCGATCGGTAGCGGGAGGGCCTCTGCAGTACTTC
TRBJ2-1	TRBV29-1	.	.	CSVEVTQGNEQFF	TGCAGCGTTGAAGTAACCCAAGGCAATGAGCAGTTCTTC
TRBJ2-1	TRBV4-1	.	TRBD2	CASRLSGTSYNEQFF	TGCGCCAGCAGACTGAGCGGGACCTCCTACAATGAGCAGTTCTTC
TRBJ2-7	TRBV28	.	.	CASSLAIGQKAPYEQYF	TGTGCCAGCAGTTTAGCTATCGGACAGAAGGCTCCCTACGAGCAGTACTTC
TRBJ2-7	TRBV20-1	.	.	CSAINLFGYEQYF	TGCAGTGCTATCAACTTATTCGGCTACGAGCAGTACTTC
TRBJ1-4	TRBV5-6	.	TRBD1	CASSATGGANEKLFF	TGTGCCAGCAGCGCCACAGGGGGCGCGAATGAAAAACTGTTTTTT
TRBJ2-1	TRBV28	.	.	CASSYGTPALYNEQFF	TGTGCCAGCAGTTACGGGACACCAGCGCTATACAATGAGCAGTTCTTC
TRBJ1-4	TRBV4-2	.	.	CASSPAKGQPGWEKLFF	TGTGCCAGCAGCCCTGCTAAAGGACAGCCGGGGTGGGAAAAACTGTTTTTT
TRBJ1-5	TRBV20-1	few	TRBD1	CSASATGGNQPQHF	TGCAGTGCTAGCGCGACAGGGGGCAATCAGCCCCAGCATTTT
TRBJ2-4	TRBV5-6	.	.	CASRRWGIGTKNIQYF	TGTGCCAGCAGACGTTGGGGAATTGGGACCAAAAACATTCAGTACTTC
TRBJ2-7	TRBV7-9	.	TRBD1	CASSRGQGVNEQYF	TGTGCCAGCAGCCGGGGACAGGGGGTCAATGAGCAGTACTTC
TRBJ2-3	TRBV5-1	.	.	CASSLVQTTDTQYF	TGCGCCAGCAGCTTGGTTCAGACCACAGATACGCAGTATTTT
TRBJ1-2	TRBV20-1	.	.	CSVNRGDNGYTF	TGCAGTGTTAACCGGGGGGACAATGGCTACACCTTC
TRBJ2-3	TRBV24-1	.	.	CATSDSGTTTQYF	TGTGCCACCAGTGACTCCGGGACAACTACGCAGTATTTT
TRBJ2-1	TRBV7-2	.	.	CASSQYSGEQFF	TGTGCCAGCAGCCAATACTCGGGTGAGCAGTTCTTC
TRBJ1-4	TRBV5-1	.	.	CASRDGERVWEKLFF	TGCGCCAGCAGGGACGGTGAGAGGGTATGGGAAAAACTGTTTTTT
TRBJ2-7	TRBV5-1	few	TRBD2	CASHRAGSYEQYF	TGCGCCAGTCACAGAGCGGGATCCTACGAGCAGTACTTC
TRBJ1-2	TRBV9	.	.	CASGVDYGYTF	TGTGCCAGCGGAGTGGACTATGGCTACACCTTC
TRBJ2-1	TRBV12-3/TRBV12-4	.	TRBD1	CASRDGTGGNKVQFF	TGTGCCAGCAGGGACGGGACAGGGGGTAACAAGGTGCAGTTCTTC
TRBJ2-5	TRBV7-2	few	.	CASSAWIQETQYF	TGTGCCAGCAGCGCCTGGATCCAAGAGACCCAGTACTTC
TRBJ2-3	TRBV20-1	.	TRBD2	CSATKVTSATDTQYF	TGCAGTGCTACTAAAGTGACTAGCGCCACAGATACGCAGTATTTT
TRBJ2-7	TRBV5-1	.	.	CASSLTPSTDYEQYF	TGCGCCAGCAGCTTGACGCCCTCCACCGACTACGAGCAGTACTTC
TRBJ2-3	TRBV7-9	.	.	CASSFPSGTDTQYF	TGTGCCAGCAGCTTCCCAAGCGGCACAGATACGCAGTATTTT
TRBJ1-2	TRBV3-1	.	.	CASSQDPFRNGYTF	TGTGCCAGCAGCCAAGACCCCTTCCGGAATGGCTACACCTTC
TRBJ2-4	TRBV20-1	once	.	CSARDWQGGLNEQYF	TGCAGTGCTAGAGATTGGCAGGGGGGGCTCAATGAGCAGTACTTC
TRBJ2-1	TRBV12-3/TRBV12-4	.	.	CASSLGRKLYEQSF	TGTGCCAGCAGTTTAGGTAGGAAACTCTACGAGCAGTCCTTC
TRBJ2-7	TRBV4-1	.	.	CASSHGPEQYF	TGCGCCAGCAGCCATGGACCCGAGCAGTACTTC
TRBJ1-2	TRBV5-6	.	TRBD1	CASSPGTGGPTYGYTF	TGTGCCAGCAGCCCGGGGACAGGGGGACCGACGTATGGCTACACCTTC
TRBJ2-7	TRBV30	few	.	CAWSVRRGEQYF	TGTGCCTGGAGTGTACGCAGGGGCGAGCAGTACTTC
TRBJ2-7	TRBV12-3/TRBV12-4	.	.	CASSGGSSSYEQYF	TGTGCCAGCAGTGGGGGGTCAAGCTCCTACGAGCAGTACTTC
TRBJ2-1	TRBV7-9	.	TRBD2	CASSLLTSGRTTSYNEQFF	TGTGCCAGCAGCTTACTGACTAGCGGGAGGACGACTAGCTACAATGAGCAGTTCTTC